This TCR beta chain comes out of a study of shared clonotypes between healthy human individuals. Study-wide context: Per-donor plates numbered three CD4 naive, three CD4 memory, two CD8 naive and one CD8 memory. Findings and limits, study-wide: For naive CD4 cells, around 5.1% of clonotypes were shared across a handful of donors.

Germline CDR1 is SQVTM and CDR2 is ANQGSEA. Trimming at V came to 7 bases and at J to 6 bases, leaving 2 bases not matched to a gene. The CDR3 consists of 14 residues. Libraries were prepared by immunoSEQ multiplex PCR; TCRdb keeps only in-frame clonotypes and omits some of them. The sample holds 2.3 million or so clones, 85% to 95% seen once. Details on this clone: What it binds is not known.

This sequence joins TRBV29-1 and TRBJ2-2; 16 nucleotides align to TRBD2. Sequenced material: naive CD4+ T cells from PBMCs. Subset given: CD45RA+ positively selected. The receptor was isolated from a man aged 18 to 29 in good health. Some clones in this sample may be carry-over from other donors' samples. The CDR3 loop reads CSGGLAGGSGELFF. In nucleotides, the CDR3 is TGCAGCGGGGGACTAGCGGGAGGGTCCGGGGAGCTGTTTTTT.